This TCR beta chain was sequenced for a study of T cell responses to AZD1222 COVID-19 vaccine. Germline CDR1 reads GTSNPN; CDR2 reads SVGIG (reference sequence). The CDR3 sequence is 13 residues long. V lost 2 bases and J 0 bases, leaving 4 bases between the germline ends. Assay: immunoSEQ multiplex PCR; the TCRdb copy retains only in-frame clones and omits some. Among around 180,000 clones listed, about 90% were seen once. On this clone: Its antigen is unknown.

Study-wide results and limits: Once two AZD1222 doses were given, Spike-specific TCR breadth and depth went up.

Sample: peripheral blood, taken on day 0 of MenACWY control vaccination. The receptor was isolated from an adult in good health. The chain recombines TRBV30 with TRBJ2-2; D is ambiguous. CDR3 region: CAWSPANTGELFF. In DNA form, the CDR3 reads TGTGCCTGGAGTCCCGCGAACACCGGGGAGCTGTTTTTT. Based on the CDR3 plus reference TRBV30 and TRBJ2-2, the full variable domain is SQTIHQWPATLVQPVGSPLSLECTVEGTSNPNLYWYRQAAGRGLQLLFYSVGIGQISSEVPQNLSASRPQDRQFILSSKKLLLSDSGFYLCAWSPANTGELFFGEGSRLTVL.